Listed below are T cell receptor beta chains from one sample, sequenced in a study of T-cell reconstitution after alpha-beta-depleted transplantation in children. TCRdb recomputed calls from the PCR reads with MiXCR, one row per CDR3 protein. Seen here are 200,000 to 250,000 distinct CDR3 sequences, roughly 10% observed once, and the top ten hold about 30%. The sample in question was PBMCs, obtained before TCRalphabeta/CD19-depleted stem cell transplant. The receptors come from a child younger than two with acute myeloid leukemia, due to receive a stem cell transplant. The CDR3 runs from the conserved cysteine through the conserved F or W. A D gene is named only where the DNA matches it firmly. The listing skips clone size in some rows; elsewhere it reads once, few, many or a size class.

D: TRBD2; size: many; V: TRBV4-1; J: TRBJ2-2; CDR3: CASSQDQGSGRTGELFF; DNA: TGCGCCAGCAGCCAAGATCAAGGTAGCGGGAGAACCGGGGAGCTGTTTTTT
D: -; size: many; V: TRBV5-6; J: TRBJ2-1; CDR3: CASSSEGEGANEQFF; DNA: TGTGCCAGCAGCTCAGAGGGAGAAGGGGCTAATGAGCAGTTCTTC
D: -; size: many; V: TRBV5-1; J: TRBJ2-1; CDR3: CASSRDGNYYNEQFF; DNA: TGCGCCAGCAGCCGCGACGGGAACTACTACAATGAGCAGTTCTTC
D: TRBD2; size: few; V: TRBV7-2; J: TRBJ2-3; CDR3: CASSFTSGVADTQYF; DNA: TGTGCCAGCAGCTTTACTAGCGGGGTCGCAGATACGCAGTATTTT
D: TRBD1; size: many; V: TRBV12-3/TRBV12-4; J: TRBJ2-2; CDR3: CASSQLPGQQPTGELFF; DNA: TGTGCCAGCTCCCAACTTCCGGGACAGCAACCTACCGGGGAGCTGTTTTTT
D: TRBD1; size: many; V: TRBV5-1; J: TRBJ2-5; CDR3: CASSFGTGGQETQYF; DNA: TGCGCCAGCAGCTTTGGGACAGGGGGCCAAGAGACCCAGTACTTC
D: -; size: many; V: TRBV12-3/TRBV12-4; J: TRBJ2-1; CDR3: CAISGGGSREYNEQFF; DNA: TGTGCCATTAGTGGTGGGGGTTCCCGCGAATACAATGAGCAGTTCTTC
D: -; size: many; V: TRBV20-1; J: TRBJ1-3; CDR3: CSARVGVRGNTIYF; DNA: TGCAGTGCTAGAGTGGGGGTGAGGGGAAACACCATATATTTT
D: -; size: many; V: TRBV12-3/TRBV12-4; J: TRBJ2-7; CDR3: CASSPMLGSGSYEQYF; DNA: TGTGCCAGCAGCCCTATGCTGGGGTCGGGCTCCTACGAGCAGTACTTC
D: TRBD1; size: many; V: TRBV11-3; J: TRBJ1-2; CDR3: CASSPETGTGVAYGYTF; DNA: TGTGCCAGCAGCCCCGAAACGGGGACAGGGGTGGCCTATGGCTACACCTTC
D: -; size: many; V: TRBV9; J: TRBJ2-5; CDR3: CASSVDSGAIIKETQYF; DNA: TGTGCCAGCAGCGTAGATTCAGGGGCGATAATAAAAGAGACCCAGTACTTC
D: -; size: many; V: TRBV5-1; J: TRBJ2-5; CDR3: CASSLTGDQETQYF; DNA: TGCGCCAGCAGCTTGACGGGAGATCAAGAGACCCAGTACTTC
D: TRBD2; size: many; V: TRBV20-1; J: TRBJ2-7; CDR3: CSARPSGYTYEQYF; DNA: TGCAGTGCTAGACCTAGCGGGTACACCTACGAGCAGTACTTC
D: -; size: -; V: TRBV27; J: TRBJ2-1; CDR3: CASSSVNSYNEQFF; DNA: TGTGCCAGCAGTTCAGTTAACTCCTACAATGAGCAGTTCTTC
D: TRBD2; size: many; V: TRBV20-1; J: TRBJ2-3; CDR3: CSAGNTGLAGELSDTQYF; DNA: TGCAGTGCTGGAAATACGGGACTAGCGGGAGAGTTATCAGATACGCAGTATTTT
D: TRBD2; size: few; V: TRBV29-1; J: TRBJ2-1; CDR3: CSHLLAGAHNEQFF; DNA: TGCAGCCACCTTCTAGCGGGAGCCCACAATGAGCAGTTCTTC
D: -; size: many; V: TRBV7-2; J: TRBJ2-3; CDR3: CASSFLLDTPQYF; DNA: TGTGCCAGCAGCTTCCTCCTTGACACTCCGCAGTATTTT
D: -; size: many; V: TRBV5-6; J: TRBJ2-1; CDR3: CASSWNSGQDQFF; DNA: TGTGCCAGCAGCTGGAACTCGGGACAAGACCAGTTCTTC
D: -; size: many; V: TRBV20-1; J: TRBJ1-4; CDR3: CSARDSGPVEKLFF; DNA: TGCAGTGCTAGAGATTCAGGCCCCGTCGAAAAACTGTTTTTT
D: -; size: many; V: TRBV18; J: TRBJ1-5; CDR3: CASSSTYSNQPQHF; DNA: TGTGCCAGCTCAAGTACTTATAGCAATCAGCCCCAGCATTTT
D: -; size: many; V: TRBV12-3/TRBV12-4; J: TRBJ1-5; CDR3: CASSPTGQPQHF; DNA: TGTGCCAGCAGTCCCACAGGGCAGCCCCAGCATTTT
D: -; size: many; V: TRBV4-3; J: TRBJ2-1; CDR3: CASSQDQVYDEQFF; DNA: TGCGCCAGCAGCCAAGATCAGGTATACGATGAGCAGTTCTTC
D: -; size: many; V: TRBV20-1; J: TRBJ2-7; CDR3: CSAGSRTGRDEQYF; DNA: TGCAGTGCTGGATCTCGAACAGGGAGGGACGAGCAGTACTTC
D: -; size: -; V: TRBV5-1; J: TRBJ2-4; CDR3: CASSLLPGEDNIQYF; DNA: TGCGCCAGCAGCTTGCTCCCAGGGGAAGACAACATTCAGTACTTC
D: TRBD1; size: -; V: TRBV18; J: TRBJ2-7; CDR3: CASSPPGQAYEQYF; DNA: TGTGCCAGCTCACCACCGGGACAGGCTTACGAGCAGTACTTC
D: -; size: many; V: TRBV12-3/TRBV12-4; J: TRBJ1-3; CDR3: CASSFPRATGVKEVKRVGTIYF; DNA: TGTGCCAGCAGTTTCCCCCGCGCGACAGGTGTAAAGGAGGTCAAAAGGGTCGGCACCATATATTTT
D: -; size: many; V: TRBV6-5; J: TRBJ1-6; CDR3: CASSYLPDKLNSPLHF; DNA: TGTGCCAGCAGTTACCTCCCGGACAAGCTTAATTCACCCCTCCACTTT